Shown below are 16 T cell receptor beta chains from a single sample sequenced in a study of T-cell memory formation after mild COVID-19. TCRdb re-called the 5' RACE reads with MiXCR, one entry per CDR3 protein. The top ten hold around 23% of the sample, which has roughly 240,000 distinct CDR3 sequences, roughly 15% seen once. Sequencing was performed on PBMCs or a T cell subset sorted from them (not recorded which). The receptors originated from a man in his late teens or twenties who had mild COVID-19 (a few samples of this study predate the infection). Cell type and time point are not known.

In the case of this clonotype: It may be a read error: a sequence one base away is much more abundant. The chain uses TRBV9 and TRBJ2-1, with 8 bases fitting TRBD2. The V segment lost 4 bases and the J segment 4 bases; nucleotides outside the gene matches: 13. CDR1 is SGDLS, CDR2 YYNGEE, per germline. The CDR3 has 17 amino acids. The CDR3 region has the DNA TGTGCCAGCAGCCATGGGGCGGCTAGCGGGTCTTACAATGAGCAGTTCTTC. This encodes CASSHGAASGSYNEQFF.

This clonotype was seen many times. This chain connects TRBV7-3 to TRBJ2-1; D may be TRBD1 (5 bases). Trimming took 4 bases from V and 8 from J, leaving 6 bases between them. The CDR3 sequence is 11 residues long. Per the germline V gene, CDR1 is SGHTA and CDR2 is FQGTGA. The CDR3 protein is CASSSGYEQFF. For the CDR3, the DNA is TGTGCCAGCAGCTCAGGGTATGAGCAGTTCTTC.

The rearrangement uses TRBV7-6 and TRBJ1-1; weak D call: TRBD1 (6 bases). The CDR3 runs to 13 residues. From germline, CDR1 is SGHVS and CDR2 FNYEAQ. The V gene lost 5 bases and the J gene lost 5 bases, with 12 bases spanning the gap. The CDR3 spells CASSRGPWTEAFF. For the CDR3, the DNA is TGTGCCAGCAGCCGGGGGCCCTGGACTGAAGCTTTCTTT. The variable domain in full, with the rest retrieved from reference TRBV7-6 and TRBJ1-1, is GAGVSQSPRYKVTKRGQDVALRCDPISGHVSLYWYRQALGQGPEFLTYFNYEAQQDKSGLPNDRFSAERPEGSISTLTIQRTEQRDSAMYRCASSRGPWTEAFFGQGTRLTVV.

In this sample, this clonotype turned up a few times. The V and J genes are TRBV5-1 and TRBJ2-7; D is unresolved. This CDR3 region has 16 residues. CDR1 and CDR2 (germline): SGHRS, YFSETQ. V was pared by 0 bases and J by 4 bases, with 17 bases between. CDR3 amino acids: CASSLAGSPPFYEQYF. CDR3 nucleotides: TGCGCCAGCAGCTTGGCTGGCTCCCCCCCATTTTACGAGCAGTACTTC.

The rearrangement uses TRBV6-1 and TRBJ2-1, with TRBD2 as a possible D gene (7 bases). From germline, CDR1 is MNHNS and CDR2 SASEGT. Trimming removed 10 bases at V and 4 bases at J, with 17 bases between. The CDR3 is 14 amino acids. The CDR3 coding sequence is TGTGCCACCCTGATGGGGGGGGCTTACAATGAGCAGTTCTTC. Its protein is CATLMGGAYNEQFF.

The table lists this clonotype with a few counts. The CDR3 sequence is CASSQEAIRDNSYEQYF. CDR3 sequence (DNA): TGCGCCAGCAGCCAAGAGGCGATACGGGACAACTCCTACGAGCAGTACTTC. V and J are TRBV4-3 and TRBJ2-7; the D gene is possibly TRBD1 (6 bases). Germline V lookup: CDR1 LGHNA, CDR2 YSLEER. V was trimmed by 0 bases and J by 0 bases, leaving 15 bases between them. This CDR3 contains 17 residues.

The CDR3 here is CASSTQGRQPQHF. The CDR3 DNA sequence: TGTGCCAGCAGCACCCAGGGCCGTCAGCCCCAGCATTTT. This chain joins TRBV7-2 and TRBJ1-5, with D possibly TRBD1 on 5 matching bases. The CDR3 loop spans 13 amino acids. Germline values: CDR1 SGHTA, CDR2 FQGNSA. V was trimmed by 5 bases and J by 6 bases, leaving 11 bases between them.

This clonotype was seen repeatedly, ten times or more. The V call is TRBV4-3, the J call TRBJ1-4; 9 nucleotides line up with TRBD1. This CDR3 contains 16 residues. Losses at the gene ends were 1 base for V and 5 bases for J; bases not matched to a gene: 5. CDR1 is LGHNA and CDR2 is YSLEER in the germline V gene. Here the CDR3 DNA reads TGCGCCAGCAGCCAAGCCCCCGGGACAGGGAATGAAAAACTGTTTTTT. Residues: CASSQAPGTGNEKLFF.

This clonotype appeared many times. The CDR3 loop is CASSPGRRGALANATNEKLFF. CDR3 nucleotide sequence: TGCGCCAGCAGCCCCGGGCGGAGGGGGGCCCTAGCCAACGCAACTAATGAAAAACTGTTTTTT. V gene TRBV5-1 combines with J gene TRBJ1-4, with D maybe TRBD1 (6 bases). This CDR3 is built from 21 residues. Germline V gene sequence: CDR1 SGHRS, CDR2 YFSETQ. V shed 4 bases and J shed 0 bases, with 28 bases lying between them.

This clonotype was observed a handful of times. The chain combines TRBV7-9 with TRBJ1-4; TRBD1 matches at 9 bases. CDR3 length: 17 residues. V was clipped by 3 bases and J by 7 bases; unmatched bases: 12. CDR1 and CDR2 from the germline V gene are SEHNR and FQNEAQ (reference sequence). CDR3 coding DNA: TGTGCCAGCAGCTTCATTACAGGGGGCGTAAGCGGTGAAAAACTGTTTTTT. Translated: CASSFITGGVSGEKLFF.

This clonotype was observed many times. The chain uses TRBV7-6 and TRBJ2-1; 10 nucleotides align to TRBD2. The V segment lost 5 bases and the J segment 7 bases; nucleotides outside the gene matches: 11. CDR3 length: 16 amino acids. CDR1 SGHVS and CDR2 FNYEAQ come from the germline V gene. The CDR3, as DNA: TGTGCCAGCAGCCCTCTAAGCGGGGGGGCCGGTAATGAGCAGTTCTTC. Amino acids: CASSPLSGGAGNEQFF. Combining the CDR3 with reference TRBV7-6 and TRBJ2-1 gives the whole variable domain GAGVSQSPRYKVTKRGQDVALRCDPISGHVSLYWYRQALGQGPEFLTYFNYEAQQDKSGLPNDRFSAERPEGSISTLTIQRTEQRDSAMYRCASSPLSGGAGNEQFFGPGTRLTVL.

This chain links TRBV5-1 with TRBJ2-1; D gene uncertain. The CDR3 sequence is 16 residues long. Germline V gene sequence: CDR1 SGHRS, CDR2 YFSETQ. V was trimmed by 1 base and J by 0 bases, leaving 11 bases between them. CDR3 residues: CASSLFRRSSYNEQFF. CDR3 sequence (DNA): TGCGCCAGCAGCTTGTTTCGGAGAAGCTCCTACAATGAGCAGTTCTTC.

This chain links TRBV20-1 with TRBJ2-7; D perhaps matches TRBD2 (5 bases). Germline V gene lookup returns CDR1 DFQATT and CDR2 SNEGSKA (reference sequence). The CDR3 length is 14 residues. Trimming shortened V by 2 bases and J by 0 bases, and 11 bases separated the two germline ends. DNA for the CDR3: TGCAGTGCTAGAAACGGGGAAAGCTCCTACGAGCAGTACGTC. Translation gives CSARNGESSYEQYV.

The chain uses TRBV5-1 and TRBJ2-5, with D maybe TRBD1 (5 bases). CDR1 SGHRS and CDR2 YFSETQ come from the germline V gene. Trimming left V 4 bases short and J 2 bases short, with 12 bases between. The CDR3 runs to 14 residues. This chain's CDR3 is CASSPATAQETQYF. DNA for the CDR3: TGCGCCAGCAGCCCCGCGACAGCTCAAGAGACCCAGTACTTC.

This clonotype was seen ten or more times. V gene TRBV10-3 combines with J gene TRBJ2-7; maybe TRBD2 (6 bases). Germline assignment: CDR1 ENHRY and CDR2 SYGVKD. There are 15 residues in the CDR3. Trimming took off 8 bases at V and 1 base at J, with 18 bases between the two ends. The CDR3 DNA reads TGTGCCATCCTCGTCGTACGGGGAGGATCCTACGAGCAGTACTTC. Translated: CAILVVRGGSYEQYF.

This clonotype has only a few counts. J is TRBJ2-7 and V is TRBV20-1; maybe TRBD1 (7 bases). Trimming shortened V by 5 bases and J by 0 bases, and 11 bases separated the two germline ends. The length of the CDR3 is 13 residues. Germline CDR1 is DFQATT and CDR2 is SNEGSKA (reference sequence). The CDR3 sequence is CSAHRGGSYEQYF. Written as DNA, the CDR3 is TGCAGTGCTCACAGGGGAGGCTCCTACGAGCAGTACTTC.